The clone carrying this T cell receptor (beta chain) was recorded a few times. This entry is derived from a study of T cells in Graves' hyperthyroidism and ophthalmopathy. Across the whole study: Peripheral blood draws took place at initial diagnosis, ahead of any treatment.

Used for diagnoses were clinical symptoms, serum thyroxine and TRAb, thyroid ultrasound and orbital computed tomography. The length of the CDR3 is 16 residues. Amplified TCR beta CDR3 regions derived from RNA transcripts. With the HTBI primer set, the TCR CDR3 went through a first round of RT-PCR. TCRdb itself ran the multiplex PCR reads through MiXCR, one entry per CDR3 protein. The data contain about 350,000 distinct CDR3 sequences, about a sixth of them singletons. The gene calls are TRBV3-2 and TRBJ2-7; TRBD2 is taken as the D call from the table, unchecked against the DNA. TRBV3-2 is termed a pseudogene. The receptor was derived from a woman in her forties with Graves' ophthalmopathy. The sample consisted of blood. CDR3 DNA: TGTGCCAGCACCCGATCCAACGTGGGACTAGCGGGACGGCAGTACTTC. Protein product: CASTRSNVGLAGRQYF.